This TCR beta chain was documented in a study of T-cell reconstitution after alpha-beta-depleted transplantation in children. Study conclusions and caveats: After transplant, at about two months, alpha-beta T cells were reportedly derived from several hundred expanded graft clones.

Trimming left V 2 bases short and J 5 bases short, with 15 bases between. Germline CDR1 reads MNHEY; CDR2 reads SMNVEV (reference sequence). This CDR3 region has 15 residues. Preparation of the TCRbeta library was carried out with unique molecular identifiers. TCRdb re-derived calls from the PCR reads in MiXCR, one entry per CDR3 protein. The sample includes some 830,000 distinct CDR3 sequences, roughly 15% of them seen just once. As regards this clonotype: Its antigen is still unknown.

Source: PBMCs, mostly from graft donor cells, taken 360 days after TCRalphabeta/CD19-depleted stem cell transplant. The sequence derives from a male patient younger than 18 who had a stem cell transplant for acute lymphoblastic leukemia, so the T cells may come from the graft donor. The chain has TRBV27 and TRBJ1-1; D is undetermined. CDR3 protein: CASSLRGPVGTEAFF. Here the CDR3 DNA reads TGTGCCAGCAGTTTAAGAGGGCCCGTCGGGACTGAAGCTTTCTTT.